The 31 T cell receptor beta chains reported below all come from one sample, sequenced in a study of T cell responses to AZD1222 COVID-19 vaccine. Repertoires were generated with immunoSEQ multiplex PCR, while TCRdb's copy carries only in-frame clones and drops some. The sample shows about 150,000 clones, more than 85% of them seen only once. Sequencing used peripheral blood, obtained 28 days after the second AZD1222 dose. Receptors were obtained from an adult who received the AZD1222 COVID-19 vaccine.

This chain links TRBV4-1 with TRBJ2-3, with D possibly being TRBD1 (5 bases). The CDR3 sequence is 17 residues long. Germline loops: CDR1 MGHRA, CDR2 YSYEKL. V lost 3 bases, J lost 0 bases, and 16 bases lay in between. CDR3 in amino acids: CASSQVSDSASTDTQYF. CDR3 coding DNA: TGCGCCAGCAGCCAGGTTTCTGACAGTGCTAGCACAGATACGCAGTATTTT.

The chain uses TRBV28 and TRBJ1-4; the D is unclear. The CDR3 covers 13 residues. From germline, CDR1 is MDHEN and CDR2 SYDVKM. Trimming pared 5 bases from V and 8 bases from J, leaving 12 bases between. CDR3 sequence (DNA): TGTGCCAGCAGTGACCGGTGGGAGGAAAAACTGTTTTTT. This gives the protein CASSDRWEEKLFF.

The chain has TRBV5-4 and TRBJ2-1, with 11 bases fitting TRBD1. The length of the CDR3 is 16 residues. The germline CDR1 and CDR2 sequences are SGHNT and YYREEE (reference sequence). V shed 4 bases and J 9 bases; nucleotides not matched to a gene: 12. The CDR3 is CASSPWTGGFFGEQFF. Written as DNA, the CDR3 is TGTGCCAGCAGCCCCTGGACAGGGGGCTTCTTCGGTGAGCAGTTCTTC. Supplemented by reference TRBV5-4 and TRBJ2-1, the full variable domain reads ETGVTQSPTHLIKTRGQQVTLRCSSQSGHNTVSWYQQALGQGPQFIFQYYREEENGRGNFPPRFSGLQFPNYSSELNVNALELDDSALYLCASSPWTGGFFGEQFFGPGTRLTVL.

This chain links TRBV28 with TRBJ1-1; D not certain. CDR1 is MDHEN, CDR2 SYDVKM, per germline. CDR3 length: 13 amino acids. Trimming removed 7 bases at V and 1 base at J, with 10 bases between. The CDR3 protein is CASIAIRNTEAFF. The DNA for the CDR3 is TGTGCCAGCATTGCGATTAGGAACACTGAAGCTTTCTTT.

V and J are TRBV4-1 and TRBJ1-5; 7 nucleotides match TRBD1. The junction had 9 bases not matched to a gene; V was cut back by 6 bases and J by 7 bases. The CDR3 totals 14 residues. Germline CDR1 reads MGHRA; CDR2 reads YSYEKL. CDR3 in DNA: TGCGCCAGCAGGCGACAGGGACAAGGGCAGCCCCAGCATTTT. Its protein product is CASRRQGQGQPQHF.

This clone was detected only once. The CDR3 DNA is TGTGCCTGGAGTGTACGTAGCGGCTCCTACGAGCAGTACTTC. Its protein product is CAWSVRSGSYEQYF. The rearrangement links TRBV30 to TRBJ2-7, with a possible D match to TRBD2 (6 bases). From germline, CDR1 is GTSNPN and CDR2 SVGIG (reference sequence). The CDR3 totals 14 residues. The ends were cut back, 0 bases at V and 0 bases at J, with 9 bases in the middle.

The rearrangement uses TRBV28 and TRBJ1-3, with 7 bases aligning to TRBD1. The CDR3 is 16 amino acids. V lost 5 bases, J lost 0 bases, and 7 bases stayed unmatched. Germline V gene data show CDR1 as MDHEN and CDR2 as SYDVKM. Here the CDR3 reads CASSPGTVSSGNTIYF. CDR3 nucleotide sequence: TGTGCCAGCAGTCCCGGGACAGTTTCCTCTGGAAACACCATATATTTT.

The chain employs TRBV11-2 and TRBJ2-3; D gene ambiguous. The V end lost 5 bases, the J end lost 6 bases, and 12 bases lay between the germline ends. Looked up from germline, CDR1 is SGHAT and CDR2 is FQNNGV. This CDR3 is 13 amino acids long. CDR3 coding DNA: TGTGCCAGCAGCCCAGTTTCCCCCGATACGCAGTATTTT. Encoded protein: CASSPVSPDTQYF.

The chain carries TRBV19 and TRBJ2-5; 9 bases map to TRBD2. V lost 6 bases to trimming and J lost 4 bases; unmatched junction nucleotides: 0. Germline CDR1 and CDR2: LNHDA and SQIVND (reference sequence). CDR3 length: 12 amino acids. The CDR3 nucleotides read TGTGCCAGTAGACTAGCGGGAGAGACCCAGTACTTC. Protein product: CASRLAGETQYF. The full variable domain, with the rest looked up from reference TRBV19 and TRBJ2-5, is DGGITQSPKYLFRKEGQNVTLSCEQNLNHDAMYWYRQDPGQGLRLIYYSQIVNDFQKGDIAEGYSVSREKKESFPLTVTSAQKNPTAFYLCASRLAGETQYFGPGTRLLVL.

Only one count was recorded for this clone. The rearrangement links TRBV19 to TRBJ1-4, with D tentatively TRBD1 (5 bases). Trimming removed 2 bases from V and 3 bases from J, with 10 bases in between. The CDR3 sequence is 15 residues long. Germline V gives CDR1 LNHDA, CDR2 SQIVND (reference sequence). The CDR3 sequence is CASSITGQANEKLFF. CDR3 bases: TGTGCCAGTAGTATAACGGGGCAGGCTAATGAAAAACTGTTTTTT.

The genes are TRBV5-1 and TRBJ2-7, with 7 bases aligning to TRBD2. Germline loops: CDR1 SGHRS, CDR2 YFSETQ. Trimming at V came to 3 bases and at J to 4 bases, leaving 7 bases not matched to a gene. The CDR3 sequence is 14 residues long. For the CDR3, the DNA is TGCGCCAGCAGCTGGAGCGGGACCGAGTACGAGCAGTACTTC. Translation: CASSWSGTEYEQYF. The full variable domain, rest sourced from reference TRBV5-1 and TRBJ2-7, is KAGVTQTPRYLIKTRGQQVTLSCSPISGHRSVSWYQQTPGQGLQFLFEYFSETQRNKGNFPGRFSGRQFSNSRSEMNVSTLELGDSALYLCASSWSGTEYEQYFGPGTRLTVT.

In its sample, this clone was seen a few times. The rearrangement uses TRBV11-2 and TRBJ2-5; TRBD2 matches at 12 bases. V lost 4 bases to trimming and J lost 6 bases; unmatched junction nucleotides: 6. The CDR3 spans 15 residues. CDR1 is SGHAT and CDR2 is FQNNGV in the germline V gene. The CDR3 region is CASSYLAGGVKTQYF. The CDR3 region has the DNA TGTGCCAGCAGCTACCTAGCGGGAGGGGTGAAGACCCAGTACTTC.

About this clone: The sample contains more than one DNA sequence encoding this CDR3. The chain links TRBV3-1 (or the pseudogene TRBV3-2) to TRBJ1-1; no reliable D call. CDR1 is LGHDT and CDR2 is YNNKEL in the germline V gene (reference sequence). This CDR3 is built from 12 residues. V was pared by 4 bases and J by 2 bases, with 5 bases between. The CDR3 region has the DNA TGTGCCAGCAGCCGGGGTAACACTGAAGCTTTCTTT. Translating it yields CASSRGNTEAFF.

This clone occurred once. The DNA of the CDR3 is TGTGCCAGCAGCTTGGTTGGGAACGATAATTCACCCCTCCACTTT. It codes for CASSLVGNDNSPLHF. The chain joins TRBV5-5 to TRBJ1-6; no firm D call. Trimming stripped 0 bases from V and 5 bases from J, with 9 bases between. The germline V gene encodes CDR1 SGHKS and CDR2 YYEKEE (reference sequence). The CDR3 contains 15 residues.

The chain carries TRBV18 and TRBJ2-3, with TRBD1 identical over 7 bases. Looked up from germline, CDR1 is KGHSH and CDR2 is LQKENI. The CDR3 length is 15 residues. J was trimmed by 0 bases and V by 6 bases; bases with no gene match: 6. CDR3 protein: CASSPDRASTDTQYF. The CDR3 DNA is TGTGCCAGCTCCCCTGACAGGGCTAGCACAGATACGCAGTATTTT.

The chain joins TRBV5-1 to TRBJ1-1; a possible D gene is TRBD1 (5 bases). Germline V CDR1 and CDR2: SGHRS, YFSETQ. The CDR3 consists of 16 residues. The V end lost 2 bases, the J end lost 4 bases, and 18 bases lay between the germline ends. CDR3 in amino acids: CASSFLARSGGTEAFF. CDR3 bases: TGCGCCAGCAGCTTTTTGGCCCGATCGGGGGGCACTGAAGCTTTCTTT.

This sequence joins TRBV6-2 or TRBV6-3 and TRBJ1-1, with 9 positions matching TRBD1. This CDR3 contains 16 residues. V lost 6 bases and J lost 2; bases outside the gene matches: 10. CDR1 and CDR2 (germline): MNHEY, SVGEGT. The chain's CDR3 is CASSWGQGGNNTEAFF. The CDR3 DNA follows: TGTGCCAGCAGCTGGGGACAGGGCGGTAACAACACTGAAGCTTTCTTT.

The chain couples TRBV11-2 to TRBJ2-5, with D possibly called TRBD1 or TRBD2 (5 bases each). The CDR3 runs 15 residues. CDR1 SGHAT and CDR2 FQNNGV come from the germline V gene. The ends were cut back, 5 bases at V and 5 bases at J, with 18 bases in the middle. CDR3 loop: CASSQWDPGAETQYF. The CDR3 bases are TGTGCCAGCAGCCAATGGGACCCCGGGGCTGAGACCCAGTACTTC.

The CDR3 loop reads CASSLTVRSNTGELFF. The CDR3 DNA sequence: TGTGCCAGCAGCTTGACTGTGCGGTCGAACACCGGGGAGCTGTTTTTT. The rearrangement links TRBV5-4 to TRBJ2-2, with D unresolved. This CDR3 has 16 amino acids. The V gene's germline CDR1 is SGHNT and CDR2 YYREEE (reference sequence). V lost 1 base and J 0 bases, leaving 10 bases between the germline ends.

CDR3 bases: TGCGCCAGCAGCCAAGAATTGGGTCGCGGGTGGCCCCAGCATTTT. Amino acids: CASSQELGRGWPQHF. V usage is TRBV4-1 and J usage is TRBJ1-5; D unresolved. The CDR3 spans 15 residues. CDR1 and CDR2 from the germline V gene are MGHRA and YSYEKL. V was shortened by 0 bases and J by 9 bases, with 15 bases between the two germline ends.

In this sample, this clone turned up once. The CDR3 DNA is TGTGCCACCAGTGATTCCGGAGAGCAGTACTTC. Protein sequence: CATSDSGEQYF. This chain connects TRBV24-1 to TRBJ2-7; no clear D gene. The CDR3 totals 11 residues. The V end lost 2 bases, the J end lost 7 bases, and 5 bases lay between the germline ends. CDR1 is KGHDR, CDR2 SFDVKD, per germline.

This sequence joins TRBV9 and TRBJ1-4, with D perhaps TRBD1 (6 bases). Germline lookup yields CDR1 SGDLS and CDR2 YYNGEE. V dropped 3 bases and J dropped 4 bases, with 13 bases sitting between them. The CDR3 spans 15 residues. The CDR3 loop reads CASSGYREGNEKLFF. DNA of the CDR3: TGTGCCAGCAGCGGCTACAGGGAGGGTAATGAAAAACTGTTTTTT.

The rearrangement uses TRBV27 and TRBJ1-5; no clear D gene. Trimming stripped 0 bases from V and 0 bases from J, with 9 bases between. Germline CDR1 reads MNHEY; CDR2 reads SMNVEV (reference sequence). The CDR3 spans 16 residues. CDR3 sequence reads: CASSLSNRDSNQPQHF. The CDR3 bases are TGTGCCAGCAGTTTATCAAATCGGGATAGCAATCAGCCCCAGCATTTT.

The chain is built from TRBV2 and TRBJ2-2, with 11 bases that match TRBD2. The CDR3 runs 16 residues. CDR1 SNHLY and CDR2 FYNNEI come from the germline V gene. Unmatched junction bases numbered 6, after V lost 6 bases and J lost 3 bases. In DNA, the CDR3 is TGTGCCAGCAGATCAACTAGCGGGAGCCACACCGGGGAGCTGTTTTTT. This encodes CASRSTSGSHTGELFF.

The chain couples TRBV4-1 to TRBJ2-7, with D possibly TRBD2 on 5 matching bases. V gave up 4 bases and J gave up 0 bases, with 13 bases separating them. Germline-derived CDR1 and CDR2 are MGHRA and YSYEKL. The CDR3 consists of 15 residues. The DNA of the CDR3 is TGCGCCAGCAGCCGAGCGGCGGACGGCTCCTACGAGCAGTACTTC. Amino acids: CASSRAADGSYEQYF.

The rearrangement links TRBV5-6 to TRBJ1-2; 8 bases line up with TRBD1. The germline V gene has CDR1 SGHDT and CDR2 YYEEEE. CDR3 length: 12 amino acids. V lost 4 bases and J lost 8; bases outside the gene matches: 4. The CDR3 coding sequence is TGTGCCAGCAGCATCGGACAGGGAGGCTACACCTTC. Its translation is CASSIGQGGYTF.

This rearrangement joins TRBV30 to TRBJ1-1, with D tentatively TRBD1 (5 bases). Deletions cut 3 bases from V and 6 bases from J, with 14 bases between. Germline V gene sequence: CDR1 GTSNPN, CDR2 SVGIG (reference sequence). CDR3 length: 13 amino acids. CDR3 DNA: TGTGCCTGGAGCCTCCTGCTAGGGGCTGAAGCTTTCTTT. Translation: CAWSLLLGAEAFF.

The gene calls are TRBV27 and TRBJ2-5; maybe TRBD1 (5 bases). This CDR3 is built from 14 residues. Germline V gene lookup returns CDR1 MNHEY and CDR2 SMNVEV (reference sequence). V was cut by 6 bases and J by 3 bases, with 14 bases left in between. CDR3 loop: CASRRGTAKETQYF. The CDR3 DNA sequence: TGTGCCAGCAGAAGGGGCACGGCAAAAGAGACCCAGTACTTC.

This clone has just one count. The chain has TRBV29-1 and TRBJ1-4, with unresolved D. This CDR3 is 14 amino acids long. The V and J ends lost 1 base and 10 bases respectively, with 16 bases between them. Germline V gene lookup returns CDR1 SQVTM and CDR2 ANQGSEA. The DNA for the CDR3 is TGCAGCGTTGAAGTCGGCATCCTCCTGCCAAAACTGTTTTTT. Protein: CSVEVGILLPKLFF.

V gene TRBV5-6 combines with J gene TRBJ2-7; D ambiguous. The V end was cut by 0 bases, the J end by 7 bases, with 8 bases between. The CDR3 sequence is 12 residues long. Germline V gives CDR1 SGHDT, CDR2 YYEEEE. CDR3 DNA sequence: TGTGCCAGCAGCTTGGATCCGCGGGAGCAGTACTTC. The encoded protein is CASSLDPREQYF.

This sequence joins TRBV6-5 and TRBJ2-5, with a possible D match to TRBD2 (5 bases). From germline, CDR1 is MNHEY and CDR2 SVGAGI. Trimming took off 5 bases at V and 3 bases at J, with 16 bases between the two ends. The CDR3 contains 15 residues. The CDR3 coding sequence is TGTGCCAGCAGTCTGTCTCTAGCTCAAAAAGAGACCCAGTACTTC. This encodes CASSLSLAQKETQYF.